The subject of this entry is one T cell receptor beta chain. Profiling that covered TCR beta VDJ and CDR3 relied on genomic DNA as its template. One entry per CDR3 protein, called by TCRdb with MiXCR from the reads. This table holds some 170,000 distinct CDR3 sequences, around 48% found once. This entry comes from a study of CD8+CD57+ T cells in acquired aplastic anemia. Whoever was chosen for sequencing had shown CD8+CD57+ cell expansion by flow cytometry. Trimming removed 5 bases from V and 1 base from J, with 15 bases in between. This CDR3 has 17 residues. The germline V gene has CDR1 LNHNV and CDR2 YYDKDF (reference sequence).

The sample consisted of sorted CD4+, CD8+, or CD8+CD57+ T cells (not recorded which) from PBMCs. The chain is built from TRBV15 and TRBJ2-6; weak D call: TRBD2 (6 bases). The receptor was isolated from a human donor with aplastic anemia. For the CDR3, the DNA is TGTGCCACCAGCTTCAACGGGGGTGGGTCTGGGGCCAACGTCCTGACTTTC. Protein product: CATSFNGGGSGANVLTF.